This T cell receptor beta chain is drawn from a study of blood T cell repertoires in COVID-19. About the study: Specimens from acute and convalescent COVID-19 originated in the United States, Italy and Spain. The analysed material was cDNA or gDNA that came from T cells, B-cell-depleted T cells, or PBMCs.

The CDR3 consists of 14 residues. V was pared by 4 bases and J by 1 base, with 4 bases of the junction left unmatched. Germline CDR1 is SGHRS and CDR2 is YFSETQ. In the authors' methods: Estimation of nucleated cell counts was performed using reference gene primer amplification. Sequencing used immunoSEQ multiplex PCR; TCRdb keeps in-frame clones, though not all of them. V, J and clone size are those of that table, while D and trimming were read from the DNA. The sample has 150,000 or so clones, about four fifths seen once. This receptor was identified in a middle-aged man who had recovered from COVID-19. J is TRBJ2-5 and V is TRBV5-1, with TRBD1 identical over 7 bases. The sample consisted of peripheral blood. The CDR3, as DNA: TGCGCCAGCAGCCCGGACAGGATCCAAGAGACCCAGTACTTC. Translated, it gives CASSPDRIQETQYF.